Reported below is one TCR beta chain. Its cognate antigen is unknown. The data stem from a study of T cells after yellow fever vaccination. TCRdb independently ran MiXCR on the 5' RACE reads; one entry per CDR3 protein. The table includes 600,000 to 750,000 distinct CDR3 sequences, about 12% detected once. Study outcomes and limitations: At 95% to 97% for CD4 and 88% for CD8, most primary-vaccination clones showed up again after the booster.

This specimen consisted of PBMCs, obtained on the day of the yellow fever booster vaccination. This clonotype was sampled from a young man who received the YFV17D yellow fever vaccine.

CDR3 nucleotide sequence: TGTGCCAGCAGATTCGGGACAGGGGTGACTGAAGCTTTCTTT. Protein product: CASRFGTGVTEAFF. V gene TRBV6-1 combines with J gene TRBJ1-1, with TRBD1 matching over 10 bases. The ends lost 6 bases at V and 5 bases at J; junction bases unmatched: 6. CDR3 size: 14 residues. Germline CDR1 reads MNHNS; CDR2 reads SASEGT.